This TCR beta chain was recovered during a study of T-cell reconstitution after alpha-beta-depleted transplantation in children. Regarding the study as a whole: The main origin of T-cell counts and diversity one year after transplant was newly produced T cells. In some patients, recipient T cells and intrathymic progenitors surviving conditioning explained high day-60 diversity.

This CDR3 region has 13 residues. The germline gives CDR1 SGHRS, CDR2 YFSETQ. V dropped 2 bases and J dropped 2 bases, with 7 bases sitting between them. This clonotype was seen a few times. Its antigen is still unknown. For TCRbeta, the library was prepared with unique molecular identifiers. One entry per CDR3 protein, called by TCRdb with MiXCR from the PCR reads. The sample holds a few hundred thousand distinct CDR3 sequences, 25% to 30% seen once. The chain combines TRBV5-1 with TRBJ2-5; no clear D gene. The receptor was isolated from a boy in the first two years of life with Wiskott-Aldrich syndrome, due to receive a stem cell transplant. This specimen was PBMCs, taken before TCRalphabeta/CD19-depleted stem cell transplant. CDR3 protein: CASSFGFQETQYF. CDR3 bases: TGCGCCAGCAGCTTCGGCTTTCAAGAGACCCAGTACTTC.